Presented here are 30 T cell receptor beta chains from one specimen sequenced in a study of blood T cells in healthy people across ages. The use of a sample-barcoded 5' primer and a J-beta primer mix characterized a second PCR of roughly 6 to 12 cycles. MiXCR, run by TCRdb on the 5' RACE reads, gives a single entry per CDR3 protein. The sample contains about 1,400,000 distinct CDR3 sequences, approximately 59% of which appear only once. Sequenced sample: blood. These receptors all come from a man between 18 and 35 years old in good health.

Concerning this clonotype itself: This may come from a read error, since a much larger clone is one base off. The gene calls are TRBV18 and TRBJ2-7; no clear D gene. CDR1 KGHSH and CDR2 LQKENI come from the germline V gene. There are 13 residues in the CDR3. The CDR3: CASSPPASYKQYF. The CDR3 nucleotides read TGTGCCAGCTCACCACCTGCCTCCTACAAGCAGTACTTC.

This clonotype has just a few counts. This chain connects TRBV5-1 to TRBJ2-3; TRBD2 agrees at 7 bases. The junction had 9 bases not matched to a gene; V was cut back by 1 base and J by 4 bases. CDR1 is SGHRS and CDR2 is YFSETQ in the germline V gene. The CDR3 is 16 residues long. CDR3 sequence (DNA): TGCGCCAGCAGCTTGTCCCGGGACTATCCCGCAGATACGCAGTATTTT. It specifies CASSLSRDYPADTQYF.

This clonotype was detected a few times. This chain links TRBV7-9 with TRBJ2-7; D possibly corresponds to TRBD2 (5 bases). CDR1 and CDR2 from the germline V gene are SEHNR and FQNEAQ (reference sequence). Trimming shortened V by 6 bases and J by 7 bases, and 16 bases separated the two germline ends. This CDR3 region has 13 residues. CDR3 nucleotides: TGTGCCAGCAGTCCCAACGAGGGTTATGAGCAGTACTTC. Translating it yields CASSPNEGYEQYF.

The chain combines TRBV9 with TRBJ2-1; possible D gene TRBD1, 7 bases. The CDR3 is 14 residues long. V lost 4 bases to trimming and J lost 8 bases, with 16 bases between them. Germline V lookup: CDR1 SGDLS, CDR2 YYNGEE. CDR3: CASSRSGGGDEQFF. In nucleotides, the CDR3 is TGTGCCAGCAGCAGGTCAGGAGGGGGCGATGAGCAGTTCTTC.

The CDR3 spells CASSPLVAGGEQYF. The CDR3 DNA follows: TGTGCCAGCTCACCACTCGTAGCGGGAGGCGAGCAGTACTTC. The J gene is TRBJ2-7, the V gene TRBV18, with TRBD2 identical over 10 bases. This CDR3 has 14 residues. In germline, CDR1 is KGHSH, CDR2 LQKENI. The junction had 3 bases not matched to a gene; V was cut back by 1 base and J by 6 bases.

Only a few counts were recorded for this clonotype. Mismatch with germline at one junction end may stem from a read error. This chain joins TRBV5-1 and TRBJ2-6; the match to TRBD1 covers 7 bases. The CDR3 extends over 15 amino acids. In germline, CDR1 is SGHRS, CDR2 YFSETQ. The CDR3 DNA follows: TGTGCCAGCAGTCTCGACAGGGCTGGGGCCAACGTCCTGACTTTC. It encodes CASSLDRAGANVLTF.

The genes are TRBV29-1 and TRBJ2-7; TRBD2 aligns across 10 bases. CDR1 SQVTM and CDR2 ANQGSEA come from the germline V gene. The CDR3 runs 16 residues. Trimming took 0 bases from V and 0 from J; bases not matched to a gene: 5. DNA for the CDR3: TGCAGCGTTGAAGATCCGGCTAGCGGGAGCTCCTACGAGCAGTACTTC. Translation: CSVEDPASGSSYEQYF.

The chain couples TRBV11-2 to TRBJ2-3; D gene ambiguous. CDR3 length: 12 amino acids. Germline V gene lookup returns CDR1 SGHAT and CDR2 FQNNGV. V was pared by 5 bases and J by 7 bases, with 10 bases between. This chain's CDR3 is CASSAQQYTQYF. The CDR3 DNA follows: TGTGCCAGCAGCGCACAGCAGTATACGCAGTATTTT. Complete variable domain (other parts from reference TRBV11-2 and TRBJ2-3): EAGVAQSPRYKIIEKRQSVAFWCNPISGHATLYWYQQILGQGPKLLIQFQNNGVVDDSQLPKDRFSAERLKGVDSTLKIQPAKLEDSAVYLCASSAQQYTQYFGPGTRLTVL.

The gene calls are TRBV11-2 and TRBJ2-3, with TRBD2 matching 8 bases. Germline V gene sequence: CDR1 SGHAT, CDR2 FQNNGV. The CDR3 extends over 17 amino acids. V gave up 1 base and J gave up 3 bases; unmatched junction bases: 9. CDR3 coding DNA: TGTGCCAGCAGCTTAGGCTCCCCAGCGGGAGTTACAGATACGCAGTATTTT. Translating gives CASSLGSPAGVTDTQYF.

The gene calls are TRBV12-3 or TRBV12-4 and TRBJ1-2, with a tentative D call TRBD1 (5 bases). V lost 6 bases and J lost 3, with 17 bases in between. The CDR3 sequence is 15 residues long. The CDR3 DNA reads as TGTGCCAGCAGACTAGGGACCGAGAGTCACTATGGCTACACCTTC. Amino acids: CASRLGTESHYGYTF.

CDR3 amino acids: CASSSQTELANYGYTF. CDR3 bases: TGTGCCAGCAGTTCTCAAACGGAGTTAGCTAACTATGGCTACACCTTC. This rearrangement joins TRBV28 to TRBJ1-2; D ambiguous. The CDR3 spans 16 residues. Trimming cost V 4 bases and J 0 bases, with 15 bases left between them. CDR1 is MDHEN, CDR2 SYDVKM, per germline.

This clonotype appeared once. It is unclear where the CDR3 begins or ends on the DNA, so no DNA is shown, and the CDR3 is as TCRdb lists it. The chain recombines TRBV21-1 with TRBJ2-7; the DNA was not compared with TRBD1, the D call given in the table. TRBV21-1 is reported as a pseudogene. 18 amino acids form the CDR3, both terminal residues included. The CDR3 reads CASSTTFGQGTRSYEQYF.

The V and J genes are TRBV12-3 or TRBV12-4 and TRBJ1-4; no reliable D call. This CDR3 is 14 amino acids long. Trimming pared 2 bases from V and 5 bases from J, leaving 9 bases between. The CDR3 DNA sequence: TGTGCCAGCAGTTTACGGACCCAAAATGAAAAACTGTTTTTT. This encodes CASSLRTQNEKLFF.

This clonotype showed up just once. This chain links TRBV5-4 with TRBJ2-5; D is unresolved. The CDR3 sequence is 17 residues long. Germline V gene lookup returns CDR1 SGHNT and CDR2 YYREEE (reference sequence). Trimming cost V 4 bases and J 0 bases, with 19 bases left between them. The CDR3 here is CASSPPPLGGNQETQYF. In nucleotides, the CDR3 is TGTGCCAGCAGCCCTCCTCCCCTCGGCGGAAACCAAGAGACCCAGTACTTC.

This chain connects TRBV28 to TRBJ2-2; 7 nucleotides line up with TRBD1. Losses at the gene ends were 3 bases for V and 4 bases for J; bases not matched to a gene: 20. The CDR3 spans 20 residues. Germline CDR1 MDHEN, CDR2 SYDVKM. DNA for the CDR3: TGTGCCAGCAGTTTGGTATCGGACTTACAGGGGCCGGTTTTCACCGGGGAGCTGTTTTTT. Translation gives CASSLVSDLQGPVFTGELFF.

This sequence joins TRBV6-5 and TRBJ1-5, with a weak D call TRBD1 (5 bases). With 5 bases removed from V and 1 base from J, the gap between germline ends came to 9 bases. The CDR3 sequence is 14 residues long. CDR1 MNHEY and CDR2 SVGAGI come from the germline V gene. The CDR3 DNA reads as TGTGCCAGCAGTCCCCGGGACAGCAATCAGCCCCAGCATTTT. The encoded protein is CASSPRDSNQPQHF.

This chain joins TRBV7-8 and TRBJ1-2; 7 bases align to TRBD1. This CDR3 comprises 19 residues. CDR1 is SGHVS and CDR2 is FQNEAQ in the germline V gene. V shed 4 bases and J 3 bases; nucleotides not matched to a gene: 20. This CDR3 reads CASSSSYLVTGRGDYGYTF. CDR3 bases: TGTGCCAGCAGCTCCTCTTACCTTGTGACAGGGAGGGGAGACTATGGCTACACCTTC.

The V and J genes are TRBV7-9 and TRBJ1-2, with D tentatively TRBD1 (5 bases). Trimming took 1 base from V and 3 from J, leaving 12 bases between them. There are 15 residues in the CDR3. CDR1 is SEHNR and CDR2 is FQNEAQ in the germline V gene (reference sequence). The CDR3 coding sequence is TGTGCCAGCAGCTTAGTTGGGGGGGATTACTATGGCTACACCTTC. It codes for CASSLVGGDYYGYTF.

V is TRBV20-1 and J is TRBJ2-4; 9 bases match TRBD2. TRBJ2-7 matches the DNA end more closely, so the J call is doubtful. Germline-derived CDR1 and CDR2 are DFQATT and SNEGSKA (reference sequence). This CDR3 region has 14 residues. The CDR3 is CSANPSGAPYEQYF. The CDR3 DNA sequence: TGCAGTGCGAACCCTAGCGGGGCCCCCTACGAGCAGTACTTC.

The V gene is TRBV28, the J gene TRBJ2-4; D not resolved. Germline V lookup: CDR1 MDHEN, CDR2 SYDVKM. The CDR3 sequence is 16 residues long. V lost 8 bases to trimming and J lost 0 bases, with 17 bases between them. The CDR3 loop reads CASLPVGTLAKNIQYF. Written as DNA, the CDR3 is TGTGCCAGCCTCCCAGTAGGCACCTTAGCCAAAAACATTCAGTACTTC. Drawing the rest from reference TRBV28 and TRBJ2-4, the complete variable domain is DVKVTQSSRYLVKRTGEKVFLECVQDMDHENMFWYRQDPGLGLRLIYFSYDVKMKEKGDIPEGYSVSREKKERFSLILESASTNQTSMYLCASLPVGTLAKNIQYFGAGTRLSVL.

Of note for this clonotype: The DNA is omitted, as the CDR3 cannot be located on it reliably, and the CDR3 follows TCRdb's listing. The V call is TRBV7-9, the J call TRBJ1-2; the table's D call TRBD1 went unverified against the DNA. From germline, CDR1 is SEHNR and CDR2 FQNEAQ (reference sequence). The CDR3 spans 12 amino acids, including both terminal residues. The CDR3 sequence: CASSFGQGASTF.

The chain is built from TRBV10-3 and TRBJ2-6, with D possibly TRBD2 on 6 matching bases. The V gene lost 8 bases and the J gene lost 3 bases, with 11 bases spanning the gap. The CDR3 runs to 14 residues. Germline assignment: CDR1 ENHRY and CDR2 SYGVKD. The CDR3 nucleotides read TGTGCCATCCTGGAGGGAGGTGGGGCCAACGTCCTGACTTTC. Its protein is CAILEGGGANVLTF.

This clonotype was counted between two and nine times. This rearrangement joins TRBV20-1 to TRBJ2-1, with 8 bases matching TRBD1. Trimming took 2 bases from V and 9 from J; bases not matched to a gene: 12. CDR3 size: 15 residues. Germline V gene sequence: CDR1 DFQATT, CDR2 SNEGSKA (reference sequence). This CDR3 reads CSARSSGGWVGEQFF. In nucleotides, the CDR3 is TGCAGTGCTAGATCCTCAGGGGGCTGGGTTGGTGAGCAGTTCTTC.

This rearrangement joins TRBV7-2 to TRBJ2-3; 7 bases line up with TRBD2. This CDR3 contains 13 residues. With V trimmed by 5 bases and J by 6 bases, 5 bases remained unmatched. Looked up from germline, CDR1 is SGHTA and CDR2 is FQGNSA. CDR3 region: CASSTLAADTQYF. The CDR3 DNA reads TGTGCCAGCAGCACTCTAGCGGCCGATACGCAGTATTTT. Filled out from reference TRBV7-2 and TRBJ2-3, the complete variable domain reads GAGVSQSPSNKVTEKGKDVELRCDPISGHTALYWYRQSLGQGLEFLIYFQGNSAPDKSGLPSDRFSAERTGGSVSTLTIQRTQQEDSAVYLCASSTLAADTQYFGPGTRLTVL.

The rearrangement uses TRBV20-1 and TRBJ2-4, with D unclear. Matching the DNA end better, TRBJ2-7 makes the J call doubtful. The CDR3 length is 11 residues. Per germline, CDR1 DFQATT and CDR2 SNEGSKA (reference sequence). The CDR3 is CSAPQHYEQYF. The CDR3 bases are TGCAGTGCTCCACAACACTACGAGCAGTACTTC.

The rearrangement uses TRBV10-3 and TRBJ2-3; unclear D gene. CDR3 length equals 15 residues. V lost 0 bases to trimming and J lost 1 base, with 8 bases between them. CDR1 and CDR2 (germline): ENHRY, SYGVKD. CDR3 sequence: CAISESGTGTDTQYF. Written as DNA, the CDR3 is TGTGCCATCAGTGAGTCCGGCACGGGCACAGATACGCAGTATTTT.

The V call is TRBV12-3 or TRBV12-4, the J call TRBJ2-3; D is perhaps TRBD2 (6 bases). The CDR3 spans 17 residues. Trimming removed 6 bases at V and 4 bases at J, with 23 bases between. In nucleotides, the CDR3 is TGTGCCAGCAGCTCCGGTCGGTGGGGGGTAGCATCAGATACGCAGTATTTT. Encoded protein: CASSSGRWGVASDTQYF.

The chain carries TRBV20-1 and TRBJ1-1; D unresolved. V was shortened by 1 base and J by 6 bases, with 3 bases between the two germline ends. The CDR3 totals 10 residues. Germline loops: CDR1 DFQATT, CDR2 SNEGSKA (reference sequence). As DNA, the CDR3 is TGCAGTGCTAGAGGTGCTGAAGCTTTCTTT. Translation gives CSARGAEAFF.

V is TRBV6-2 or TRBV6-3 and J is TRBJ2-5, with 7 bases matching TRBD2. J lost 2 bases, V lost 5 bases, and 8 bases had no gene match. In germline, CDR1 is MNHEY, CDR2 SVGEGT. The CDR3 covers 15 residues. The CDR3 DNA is TGTGCCAGCAGTCAAAAGCGGGATTGGCAAGAGACCCAGTACTTC. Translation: CASSQKRDWQETQYF.

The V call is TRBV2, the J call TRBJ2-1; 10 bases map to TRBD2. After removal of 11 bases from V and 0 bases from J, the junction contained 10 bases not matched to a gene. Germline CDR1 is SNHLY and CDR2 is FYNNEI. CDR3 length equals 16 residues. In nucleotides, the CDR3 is TGTGCCTTACGAGGTACTAGCGGGAACTCCTACAATGAGCAGTTCTTC. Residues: CALRGTSGNSYNEQFF.